This is a list of T cell receptor beta chains from one sample in a study of cytomegalovirus exposure and HLA in healthy donors. Data came from immunoSEQ multiplex PCR; TCRdb stores just in-frame clones and leaves some out. The data contain some 140,000 clones, approximately 69% of them seen just once; the ten biggest clones take up approximately 2.3%. What was sequenced was PBMCs. The receptors come from a man between 25 and 39 years old in good health and CMV-seronegative. The CDR3 runs from the conserved cysteine through the conserved F or W. D genes are given only for firm matches. Where a row states a size, it is once, few, many or the class of an expanded clone; other rows omit it.

j_call d_call clone_size v_call cdr3_aa cdr3_nt
TRBJ2-1 TRBD1 . TRBV7-6 CASSPRQGAGYEQFF TGTGCCAGCAGCCCCCGACAGGGCGCCGGTTATGAGCAGTTCTTC
TRBJ2-5 . . TRBV15 CATSSVMAEETQYF TGTGCCACCAGCAGTGTGATGGCCGAAGAGACCCAGTACTTC
TRBJ1-2 . . TRBV5-1 CASSPWTADYGYTF TGCGCCAGCAGCCCCTGGACTGCTGACTATGGCTACACCTTC
TRBJ1-2 . few TRBV18 CASSPAGANYGYTF TGTGCCAGCTCACCGGCAGGGGCTAACTATGGCTACACCTTC
TRBJ2-2 TRBD1 . TRBV7-2 CASSLGGTGDRELFF TGTGCCAGCAGCTTAGGCGGGACAGGGGACCGGGAGCTGTTTTTT
TRBJ2-3 TRBD1 . TRBV6-6 CASSYSGQGVADTQYF TGTGCCAGCAGTTACTCCGGACAGGGGGTTGCAGATACGCAGTATTTT
TRBJ2-7 . . TRBV7-8 CASSLGAGASYEQYF TGTGCCAGCAGCTTAGGGGCAGGTGCCTCCTACGAGCAGTACTTC
TRBJ2-7 TRBD1 . TRBV18 CASSPSDRAFYEQYF TGTGCCAGCTCACCGTCAGACAGGGCCTTCTACGAGCAGTACTTC
TRBJ2-4 . . TRBV2 CASRGGTAKNIQYF TGTGCCAGCAGGGGCGGGACAGCCAAAAACATTCAGTACTTC
TRBJ2-5 . . TRBV9 CASAGGGQGKQETQYF TGTGCCAGCGCGGGGGGGGGACAGGGGAAACAAGAGACCCAGTACTTC
TRBJ2-2 . . TRBV19 CASSRRAMNTGELFF TGTGCCAGTAGTAGGAGGGCGATGAACACCGGGGAGCTGTTTTTT
TRBJ2-1 . . TRBV2 CAPGGDHLGGQFF TGTGCCCCAGGAGGGGATCACTTGGGGGGGCAGTTCTTC
TRBJ1-4 . . TRBV9 CASSPSLGIGKLFF TGTGCCAGCAGCCCCAGCTTGGGCATAGGAAAACTGTTTTTT
TRBJ2-3 TRBD2 . TRBV7-9 CASSHSGGDTDTQYF TGTGCCAGCAGTCATAGCGGGGGGGACACAGATACGCAGTATTTT
TRBJ1-2 . few TRBV10-3 CAISESEGGGYTF TGTGCCATCAGTGAGTCTGAGGGAGGCGGCTACACCTTC
TRBJ1-2 . . TRBV28 CASSLSGDGYTF TGTGCCAGCAGTTTATCCGGGGATGGCTACACCTTC
TRBJ2-7 . once TRBV11-2 CASSFGAEGGEQYF TGTGCCAGCAGCTTTGGTGCGGAGGGAGGCGAGCAGTACTTC
TRBJ1-2 TRBD1 . TRBV28 CASSSLQGNGYTF TGTGCCAGCAGTTCCCTACAGGGGAATGGCTACACCTTC
TRBJ2-7 . once TRBV11-2 CASSLGQTYEQYF TGTGCCAGCAGCTTAGGTCAGACCTACGAGCAGTACTTC
TRBJ2-1 . . TRBV5-4 CASSLAGINEQFF TGTGCCAGCAGCTTGGCGGGGATTAATGAGCAGTTCTTC
TRBJ1-1 TRBD1 . TRBV6-1 CASSLTGGEAFF TGTGCCAGCAGTCTGACAGGGGGTGAAGCTTTCTTT
TRBJ1-1 . . TRBV6-1 CASSEARLAEAFF TGTGCCAGCAGTGAAGCCAGGCTCGCTGAAGCTTTCTTT
TRBJ1-1 TRBD1 once TRBV7-8 CASSPWTGGTEAFF TGTGCCAGCAGCCCGTGGACAGGGGGCACTGAAGCTTTCTTT
TRBJ2-1 . . TRBV7-9 CASSLPLANEQFF TGTGCCAGCAGCCTCCCTTTGGCTAATGAGCAGTTCTTC
TRBJ2-3 TRBD2 . TRBV7-8 CASSRGGSTDTQYF TGTGCCAGCAGCCGGGGGGGTAGCACAGATACGCAGTATTTT
TRBJ2-1 TRBD1 . TRBV7-9 CASSFRDRGLNEQFF TGTGCCAGCAGCTTCCGGGACAGGGGGCTCAATGAGCAGTTCTTC
TRBJ1-3 . . TRBV5-3 CARSLIGGHGNTIYF TGTGCCAGAAGCTTGATAGGAGGGCACGGAAACACCATATATTTT
TRBJ2-1 TRBD1 once TRBV18 CASSPPIGTGNYNEQFF TGTGCCAGCTCACCACCGATTGGGACAGGGAATTACAATGAGCAGTTCTTC
TRBJ1-1 . once TRBV5-1 CASSLGVAQGTEAFF TGCGCCAGCAGCTTGGGGGTGGCCCAGGGGACTGAAGCTTTCTTT
TRBJ2-7 . once TRBV6-1 CASSEGLGQFYEQYF TGTGCCAGCAGTGAAGGCCTCGGACAGTTTTACGAGCAGTACTTC
TRBJ1-5 TRBD1 once TRBV5-8 CASSPQGTAPQHF TGTGCCAGCAGCCCCCAGGGGACAGCACCCCAGCATTTT